This passage covers 16 T cell receptor beta chains from one sample sequenced in a study of OX40 agonist ivuxolimab in advanced cancers. Assay used: immunoSEQ multiplex PCR; TCRdb lists only in-frame clones, some missing. In the table there are 60,000 to 75,000 clones, roughly nine tenths of which are singletons. The sequencing used CD4+ or CD8+ T cells sorted from blood, collected in a trial of the OX40 agonist ivuxolimab. The receptor source for this set is an adult with an advanced solid tumor such as melanoma, head and neck, liver or kidney cancer.

This chain connects TRBV10-3 to TRBJ1-3; D is undetermined. The CDR3 length is 14 residues. V gave up 2 bases and J gave up 2 bases, with 7 bases separating them. Germline V gene sequence: CDR1 ENHRY, CDR2 SYGVKD. CDR3 region: CAISEVGTGNTIYF. In nucleotides, the CDR3 is TGTGCCATCAGTGAGGTGGGGACTGGAAACACCATATATTTT.

The chain combines TRBV6-5 with TRBJ1-5; D gene unclear. The CDR3 runs 11 residues. V lost 2 bases and J 8 bases, leaving 4 bases between the germline ends. CDR1 MNHEY and CDR2 SVGAGI come from the germline V gene. CDR3 residues: CASSYGEPQHF. DNA for the CDR3: TGTGCCAGCAGTTACGGTGAGCCCCAGCATTTT.

The rearrangement uses TRBV5-6 and TRBJ2-3; D is undetermined. Germline V gives CDR1 SGHDT, CDR2 YYEEEE. V was cut by 7 bases and J by 4 bases, with 13 bases left in between. This CDR3 contains 13 residues. The CDR3 DNA reads as TGTGCCAGCTCCGCTTCACCGGCAGATACGCAGTATTTT. This encodes CASSASPADTQYF.

The chain uses TRBV28 and TRBJ1-5; unclear D gene. The CDR3 is 18 residues long. The germline V gene has CDR1 MDHEN and CDR2 SYDVKM. Trimming pared 5 bases from V and 0 bases from J, leaving 20 bases between. CDR3 region: CASSEPLPDRYSNQPQHF. CDR3 bases: TGTGCCAGCAGTGAACCGTTACCAGATCGGTATAGCAATCAGCCCCAGCATTTT.

The sample holds a few counts of this clone. This sequence joins TRBV4-2 and TRBJ2-2; D gene uncertain. The germline CDR1 and CDR2 sequences are LGHNA and YNFKEQ. V gave up 2 bases and J gave up 3 bases, with 7 bases separating them. The CDR3 has 14 residues. CDR3 amino acids: CASSQFVYTGELFF. The CDR3 nucleotides are TGTGCCAGCAGCCAATTCGTGTACACCGGGGAGCTGTTTTTT.

The chain employs TRBV4-1 and TRBJ2-1; 11 bases are shared with TRBD1. CDR1 and CDR2 (germline): MGHRA, YSYEKL. J lost 8 bases, V lost 3 bases, and 15 bases had no gene match. The CDR3 is 18 amino acids. CDR3 nucleotide sequence: TGCGCCAGCAGCCACCGAATGACGGGACAGGGGGAAGGGGATGAGCAGTTCTTC. Translated, it gives CASSHRMTGQGEGDEQFF.

The rearrangement uses TRBV15 and TRBJ2-6; D is undetermined. Germline V lookup: CDR1 LNHNV, CDR2 YYDKDF (reference sequence). There are 15 residues in the CDR3. V lost 1 base, J lost 0 bases, and 4 bases lay in between. CDR3 DNA: TGTGCCACCAGCAGAGGCAGCTCTGGGGCCAACGTCCTGACTTTC. This encodes CATSRGSSGANVLTF. The full variable domain, its missing parts supplied by reference TRBV15 and TRBJ2-6, is DAMVIQNPRYQVTQFGKPVTLSCSQTLNHNVMYWYQQKSSQAPKLLFHYYDKDFNNEADTPDNFQSRRPNTSFCFLDIRSPGLGDTAMYLCATSRGSSGANVLTFGAGSRLTVL.

This chain links TRBV5-6 with TRBJ2-3; possibly TRBD2 for D (5 bases). Germline V gene data show CDR1 as SGHDT and CDR2 as YYEEEE. The CDR3 totals 13 residues. Trimming removed 1 base at V and 6 bases at J, with 9 bases between. CDR3: CASSLSEGDTQYF. DNA of the CDR3: TGTGCCAGCAGCTTGTCAGAGGGTGATACGCAGTATTTT. Full variable domain (rest looked up from reference TRBV5-6 and TRBJ2-3): DAGVTQSPTHLIKTRGQQVTLRCSPKSGHDTVSWYQQALGQGPQFIFQYYEEEERQRGNFPDRFSGHQFPNYSSELNVNALLLGDSALYLCASSLSEGDTQYFGPGTRLTVL.

J is TRBJ1-5 and V is TRBV4-1; D not certain. V was shortened by 4 bases and J by 4 bases, with 8 bases between the two germline ends. The CDR3 extends over 13 amino acids. CDR1 is MGHRA and CDR2 is YSYEKL in the germline V gene. CDR3 residues: CASSLVSNQPQHF. The CDR3, as DNA: TGCGCCAGCAGCCTTGTCTCTAATCAGCCCCAGCATTTT.

V usage is TRBV5-6 and J usage is TRBJ2-4; D is ambiguous. Trimming took 0 bases from V and 2 from J, leaving 6 bases between them. The CDR3 is 14 amino acids. The germline V gene encodes CDR1 SGHDT and CDR2 YYEEEE. This CDR3 is CASSLGRSKNIQYF. CDR3 nucleotide sequence: TGTGCCAGCAGCTTGGGCAGATCCAAAAACATTCAGTACTTC.

This chain links TRBV4-3 with TRBJ1-1; 9 bases match TRBD1. Germline assignment: CDR1 LGHNA and CDR2 YSLEER. V shed 1 base and J 8 bases; nucleotides not matched to a gene: 8. The CDR3 consists of 15 residues. In DNA, the CDR3 is TGCGCCAGCAGCCAAGTAAACAGGGGGCCGAGAGAAGCTTTCTTT. Amino acids: CASSQVNRGPREAFF.

The chain links TRBV18 to TRBJ2-2, with TRBD1 as a possible D gene (6 bases). The CDR3 consists of 17 residues. Germline V lookup: CDR1 KGHSH, CDR2 LQKENI. V lost 2 bases and J lost 1, with 14 bases in between. CDR3 region: CASSPVPGHLNTGELFF. CDR3 nucleotide sequence: TGTGCCAGCTCACCAGTCCCGGGACACCTGAACACCGGGGAGCTGTTTTTT.

The chain recombines TRBV11-2 with TRBJ2-3; TRBD2 agrees at 7 bases. V gave up 1 base and J gave up 1 base; unmatched junction bases: 5. Looked up from germline, CDR1 is SGHAT and CDR2 is FQNNGV. This CDR3 region has 16 residues. The CDR3 spells CASSLVTGGGTDTQYF. DNA for the CDR3: TGTGCCAGCAGCTTAGTTACTGGGGGGGGCACAGATACGCAGTATTTT. Full variable domain (outside the CDR3, taken from reference TRBV11-2 and TRBJ2-3): EAGVAQSPRYKIIEKRQSVAFWCNPISGHATLYWYQQILGQGPKLLIQFQNNGVVDDSQLPKDRFSAERLKGVDSTLKIQPAKLEDSAVYLCASSLVTGGGTDTQYFGPGTRLTVL.

This rearrangement joins TRBV28 to TRBJ2-3; 11 nucleotides line up with TRBD2. Germline CDR1 reads MDHEN; CDR2 reads SYDVKM. CDR3 length equals 16 residues. The V and J ends lost 5 bases and 4 bases, in that order; junction bases with no gene match: 8. Here the CDR3 DNA reads TGTGCCAGCAGTGCCGGTATAGCGGGGGGGCCAGATACGCAGTATTTT. It yields the protein CASSAGIAGGPDTQYF.

The chain uses TRBV28 and TRBJ1-4; D ambiguous. Deletions cut 5 bases from V and 0 bases from J, with 10 bases between. Germline V lookup: CDR1 MDHEN, CDR2 SYDVKM. The CDR3 is made up of 15 amino acids. The CDR3: CASSPLGSTNEKLFF. Written as DNA, the CDR3 is TGTGCCAGCAGTCCTCTAGGGTCAACTAATGAAAAACTGTTTTTT.

The chain employs TRBV4-1 and TRBJ2-6; D is unclear. The CDR3 runs to 15 residues. V was trimmed by 5 bases and J by 0 bases, leaving 8 bases between them. Germline V gene data show CDR1 as MGHRA and CDR2 as YSYEKL. CDR3 coding DNA: TGCGCCAGCAGCATTTGGAGCTCTGGGGCCAACGTCCTGACTTTC. This sequence encodes CASSIWSSGANVLTF.